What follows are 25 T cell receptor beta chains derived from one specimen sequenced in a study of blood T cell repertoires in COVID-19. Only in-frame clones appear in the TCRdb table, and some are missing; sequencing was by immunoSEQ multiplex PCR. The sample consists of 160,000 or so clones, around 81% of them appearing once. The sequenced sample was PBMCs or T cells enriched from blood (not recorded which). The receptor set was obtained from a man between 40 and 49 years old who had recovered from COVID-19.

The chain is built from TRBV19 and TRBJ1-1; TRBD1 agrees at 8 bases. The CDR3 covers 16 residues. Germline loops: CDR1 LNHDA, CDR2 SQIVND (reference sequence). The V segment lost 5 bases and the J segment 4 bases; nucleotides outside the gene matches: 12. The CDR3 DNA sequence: TGTGCCAGTAGTCCGCACCGAACAGGGGGAGGCACTGAAGCTTTCTTT. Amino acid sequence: CASSPHRTGGGTEAFF.

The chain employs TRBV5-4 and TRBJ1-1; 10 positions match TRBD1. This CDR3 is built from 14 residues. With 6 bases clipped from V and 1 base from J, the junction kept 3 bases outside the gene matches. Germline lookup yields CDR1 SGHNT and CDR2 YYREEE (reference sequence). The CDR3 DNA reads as TGTGCCAGCACCAGACAGGGGGCGAACACTGAAGCTTTCTTT. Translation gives CASTRQGANTEAFF.

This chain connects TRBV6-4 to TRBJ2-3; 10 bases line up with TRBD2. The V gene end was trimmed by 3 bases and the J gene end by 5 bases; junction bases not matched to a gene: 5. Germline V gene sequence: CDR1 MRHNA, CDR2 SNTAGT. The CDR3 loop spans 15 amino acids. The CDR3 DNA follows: TGTGCCAGCAGTGAGGAGCGGGGGGGTGGAGATACGCAGTATTTT. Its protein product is CASSEERGGGDTQYF.

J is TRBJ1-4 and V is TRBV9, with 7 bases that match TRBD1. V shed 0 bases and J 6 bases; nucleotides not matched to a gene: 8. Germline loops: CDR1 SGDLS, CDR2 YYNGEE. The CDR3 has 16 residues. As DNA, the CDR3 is TGTGCCAGCAGCGTAGGCCCGGGACAGCGTTATGAAAAACTGTTTTTT. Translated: CASSVGPGQRYEKLFF. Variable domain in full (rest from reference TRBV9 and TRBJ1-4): DSGVTQTPKHLITATGQRVTLRCSPRSGDLSVYWYQQSLDQGLQFLIQYYNGEERAKGNILERFSAQQFPDLHSELNLSSLELGDSALYFCASSVGPGQRYEKLFFGSGTQLSVL.

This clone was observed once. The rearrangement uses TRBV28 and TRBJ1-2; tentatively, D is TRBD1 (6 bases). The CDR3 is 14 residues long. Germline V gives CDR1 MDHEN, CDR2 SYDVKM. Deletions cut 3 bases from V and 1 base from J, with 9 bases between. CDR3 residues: CASSFRGNNYGYTF. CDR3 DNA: TGTGCCAGCAGTTTCAGGGGAAATAACTATGGCTACACCTTC.

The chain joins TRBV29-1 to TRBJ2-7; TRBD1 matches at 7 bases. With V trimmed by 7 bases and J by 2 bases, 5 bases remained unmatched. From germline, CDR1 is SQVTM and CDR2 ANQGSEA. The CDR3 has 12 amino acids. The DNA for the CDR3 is TGCAGCGGCCGGGACAGCACCTACGAGCAGTACTTC. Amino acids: CSGRDSTYEQYF.

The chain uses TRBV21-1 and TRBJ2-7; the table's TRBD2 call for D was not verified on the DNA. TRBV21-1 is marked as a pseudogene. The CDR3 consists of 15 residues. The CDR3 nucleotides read TGTGCCAGCAGCTGGTCCGGGGATTTCACCTACGAGCAGTACGTC. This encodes CASSWSGDFTYEQYV.

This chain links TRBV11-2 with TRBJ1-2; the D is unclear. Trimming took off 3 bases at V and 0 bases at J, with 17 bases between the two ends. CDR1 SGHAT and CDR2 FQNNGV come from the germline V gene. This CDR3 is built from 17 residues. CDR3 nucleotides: TGTGCCAGCAGCTTGGAGCGCACCCCGGCTACTAACTATGGCTACACCTTC. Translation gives CASSLERTPATNYGYTF.

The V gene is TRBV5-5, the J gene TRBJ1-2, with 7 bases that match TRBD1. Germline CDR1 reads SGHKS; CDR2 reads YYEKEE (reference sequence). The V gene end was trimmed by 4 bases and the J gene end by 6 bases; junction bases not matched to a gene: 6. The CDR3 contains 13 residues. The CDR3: CASSLTGDHGYTF. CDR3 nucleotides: TGTGCCAGCAGCCTTACAGGGGACCATGGCTACACCTTC.

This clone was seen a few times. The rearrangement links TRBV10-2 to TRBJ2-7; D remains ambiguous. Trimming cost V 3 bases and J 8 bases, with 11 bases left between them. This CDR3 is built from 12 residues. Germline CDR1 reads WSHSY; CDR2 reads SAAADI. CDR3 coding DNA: TGCGCCAGCAGTGATTACAAGATCCAGCAGTACTTC. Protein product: CASSDYKIQQYF.

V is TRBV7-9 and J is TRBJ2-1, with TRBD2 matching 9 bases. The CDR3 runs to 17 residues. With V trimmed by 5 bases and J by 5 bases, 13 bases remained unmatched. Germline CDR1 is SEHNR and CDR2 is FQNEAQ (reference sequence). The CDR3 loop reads CASSPMAGGPRDNEQFF. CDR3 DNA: TGTGCCAGCAGCCCCATGGCGGGGGGGCCCAGAGACAATGAGCAGTTCTTC.

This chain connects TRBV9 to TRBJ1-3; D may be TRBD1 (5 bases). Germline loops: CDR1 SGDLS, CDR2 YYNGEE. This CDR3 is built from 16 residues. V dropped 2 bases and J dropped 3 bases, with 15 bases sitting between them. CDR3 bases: TGTGCCAGCAGCGTCCCCCATAGCAGGGTTGGAAACACCATATATTTT. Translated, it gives CASSVPHSRVGNTIYF.

The CDR3 spells CASSLTGGSNQPQHF. In DNA form, the CDR3 reads TGTGCCAGCAGCCTGACAGGGGGGAGCAATCAGCCCCAGCATTTT. This chain links TRBV9 with TRBJ1-5, with 9 positions matching TRBD1. With 4 bases clipped from V and 1 base from J, the junction kept 3 bases outside the gene matches. This CDR3 is built from 15 residues. The germline gives CDR1 SGDLS, CDR2 YYNGEE.

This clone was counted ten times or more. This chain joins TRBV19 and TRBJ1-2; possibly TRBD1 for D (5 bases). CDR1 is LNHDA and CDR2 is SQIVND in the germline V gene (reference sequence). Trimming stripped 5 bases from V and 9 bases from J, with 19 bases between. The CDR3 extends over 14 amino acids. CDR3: CASSPRDRPMSYTF. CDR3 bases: TGTGCCAGTAGTCCGCGGGACCGCCCCATGAGCTACACCTTC.

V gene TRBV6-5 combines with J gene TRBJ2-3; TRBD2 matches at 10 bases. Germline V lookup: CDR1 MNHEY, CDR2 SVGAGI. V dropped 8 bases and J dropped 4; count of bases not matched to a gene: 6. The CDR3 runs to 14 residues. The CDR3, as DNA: TGTGCCAGCGCTACTAGCGGGGTTGCAGATACGCAGTATTTT. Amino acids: CASATSGVADTQYF.

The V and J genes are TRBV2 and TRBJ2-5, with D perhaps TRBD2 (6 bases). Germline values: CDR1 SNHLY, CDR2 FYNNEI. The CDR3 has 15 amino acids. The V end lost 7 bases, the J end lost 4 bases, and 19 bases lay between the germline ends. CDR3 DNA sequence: TGTGCCAGCACCTCGGGGCAGGCGGAGGGAGAGACCCAGTACTTC. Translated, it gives CASTSGQAEGETQYF.

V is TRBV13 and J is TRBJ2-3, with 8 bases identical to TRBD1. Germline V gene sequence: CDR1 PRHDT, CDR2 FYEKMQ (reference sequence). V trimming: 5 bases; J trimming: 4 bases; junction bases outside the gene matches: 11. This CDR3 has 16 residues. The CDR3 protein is CASSPRTGRKADTQYF. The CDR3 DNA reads TGTGCCAGCAGCCCCCGGACAGGGAGAAAAGCAGATACGCAGTATTTT.

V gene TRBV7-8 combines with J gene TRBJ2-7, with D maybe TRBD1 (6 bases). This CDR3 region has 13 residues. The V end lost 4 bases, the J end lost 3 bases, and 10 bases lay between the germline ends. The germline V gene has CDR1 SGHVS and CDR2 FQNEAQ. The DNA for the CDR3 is TGTGCCAGCAGCTCAGGACAGTTCTACGAGCAGTACTTC. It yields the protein CASSSGQFYEQYF.

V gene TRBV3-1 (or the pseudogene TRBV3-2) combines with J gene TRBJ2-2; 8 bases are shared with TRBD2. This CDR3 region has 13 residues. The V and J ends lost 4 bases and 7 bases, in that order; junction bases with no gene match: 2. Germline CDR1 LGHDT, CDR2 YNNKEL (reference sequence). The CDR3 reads CASSLTSGGELFF. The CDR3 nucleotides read TGTGCCAGCAGCCTTACTAGCGGCGGGGAGCTGTTTTTT.

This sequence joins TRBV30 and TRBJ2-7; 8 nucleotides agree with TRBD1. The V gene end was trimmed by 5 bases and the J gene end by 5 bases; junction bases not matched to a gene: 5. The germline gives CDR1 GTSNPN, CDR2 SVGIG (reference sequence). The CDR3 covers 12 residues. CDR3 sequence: CAWDRGEDEQYF. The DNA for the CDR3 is TGTGCCTGGGACAGGGGCGAGGACGAGCAGTACTTC.

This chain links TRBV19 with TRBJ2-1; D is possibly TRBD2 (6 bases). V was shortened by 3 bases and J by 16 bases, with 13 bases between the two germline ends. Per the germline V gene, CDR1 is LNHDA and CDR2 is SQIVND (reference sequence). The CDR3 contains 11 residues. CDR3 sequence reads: CASSIRGGVFF. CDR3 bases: TGTGCCAGTAGTATCCGAGGCGGGGTTTTCTTC.

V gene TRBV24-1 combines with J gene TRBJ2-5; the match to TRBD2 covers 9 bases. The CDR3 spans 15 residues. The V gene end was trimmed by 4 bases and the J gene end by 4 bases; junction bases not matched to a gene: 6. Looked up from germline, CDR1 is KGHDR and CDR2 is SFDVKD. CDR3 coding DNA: TGTGCCACCAGTGACAGCGGGGGGTCGGGAGAGACCCAGTACTTC. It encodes CATSDSGGSGETQYF.

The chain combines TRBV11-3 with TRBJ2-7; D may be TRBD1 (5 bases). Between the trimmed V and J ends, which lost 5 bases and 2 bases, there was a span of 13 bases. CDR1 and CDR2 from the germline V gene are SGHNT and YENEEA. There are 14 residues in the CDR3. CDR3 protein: CASSHHRTPYEQYF. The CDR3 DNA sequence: TGTGCCAGCAGCCATCACAGGACCCCCTACGAGCAGTACTTC.

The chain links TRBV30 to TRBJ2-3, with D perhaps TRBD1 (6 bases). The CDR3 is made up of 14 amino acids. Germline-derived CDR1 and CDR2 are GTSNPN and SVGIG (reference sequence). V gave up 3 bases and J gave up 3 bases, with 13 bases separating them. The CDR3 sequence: CAWRQGARTDTQYF. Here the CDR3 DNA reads TGTGCCTGGAGACAGGGAGCGAGAACAGATACGCAGTATTTT.

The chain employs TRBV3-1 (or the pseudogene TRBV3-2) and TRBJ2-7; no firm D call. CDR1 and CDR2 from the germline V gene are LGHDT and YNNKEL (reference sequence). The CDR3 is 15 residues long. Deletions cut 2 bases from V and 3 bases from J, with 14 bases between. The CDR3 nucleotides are TGTGCCAGCAGCCAATCGTCAGGCCCAAGCTACGAGCAGTACTTC. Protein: CASSQSSGPSYEQYF.